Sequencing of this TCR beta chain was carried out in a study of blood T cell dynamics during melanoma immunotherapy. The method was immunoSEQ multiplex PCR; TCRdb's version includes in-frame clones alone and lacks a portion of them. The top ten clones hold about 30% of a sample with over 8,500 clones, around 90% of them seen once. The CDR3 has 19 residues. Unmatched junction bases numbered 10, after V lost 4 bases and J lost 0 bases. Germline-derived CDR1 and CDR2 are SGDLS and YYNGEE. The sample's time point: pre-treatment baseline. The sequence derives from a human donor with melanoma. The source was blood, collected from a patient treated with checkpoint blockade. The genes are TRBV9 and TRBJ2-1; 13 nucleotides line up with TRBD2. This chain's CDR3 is CASSHALAGGGSSYNEQFF. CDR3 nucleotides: TGTGCCAGCAGCCACGCACTAGCGGGAGGGGGCAGCTCCTACAATGAGCAGTTCTTC.